The T cell receptor beta chain under discussion was sequenced for a study of cytomegalovirus exposure and HLA in healthy donors. This table comes from immunoSEQ multiplex PCR, and its TCRdb copy is limited to in-frame clones, with some not included. The sample has some 120,000 clones; roughly 90% are singletons. The germline CDR1 and CDR2 sequences are SGHVS and FNYEAQ. The CDR3 runs to 13 residues. V shed 4 bases and J 7 bases; nucleotides not matched to a gene: 0. This TCR was sampled from a woman younger than 30 in good health and CMV-seronegative. Material for sequencing was PBMCs. The rearrangement joins TRBV7-6 to TRBJ2-1; 11 bases map to TRBD1. The CDR3 DNA is TGTGCCAGCAGCTGGGACAGGGGGAATGAGCAGTTCTTC. Amino acid sequence: CASSWDRGNEQFF. The full variable domain, its missing parts supplied by reference TRBV7-6 and TRBJ2-1, is GAGVSQSPRYKVTKRGQDVALRCDPISGHVSLYWYRQALGQGPEFLTYFNYEAQQDKSGLPNDRFSAERPEGSISTLTIQRTEQRDSAMYRCASSWDRGNEQFFGPGTRLTVL.